In its sample, the clone carrying this T cell receptor beta chain was seen many times. Its antigen remains unknown. This sample was included in a study of Graves' ophthalmopathy and Graves' hyperthyroidism. RNA served as the template for amplifying TCR beta CDR3 regions. The authors performed first-round RT-PCR with HTBI primers and then a second-round multiplex PCR. TCRdb itself ran the multiplex PCR reads through MiXCR, one entry per CDR3 protein. The sample lists over 500,000 distinct CDR3 sequences; 22% were seen once. Regarding the study as a whole: Thyroid clonotypes that were expanded above 0.001 frequency mostly also appeared in blood.

Lactation, pregnancy, uncontrolled infections and other autoimmune diseases were all grounds for excluding patients. Orbital computed tomography and thyroid ultrasound, along with TRAb, serum thyroxine and clinical symptoms, underpinned diagnosis. Fresh peripheral blood, around 10 ml, was the PBMC source. The sequenced material came from peripheral blood. The receptor was derived from a woman younger than 35 with stable Graves' hyperthyroidism. Some clones in this sample may be carry-over from other donors' samples.

The CDR3 bases are TGTGCCACCAGCAGAGACAGGACTAGCGGGTGGACCTACGAGCAGTACTTC. It codes for CATSRDRTSGWTYEQYF. This chain uses TRBV15 with TRBJ2-7; 11 bases match TRBD2. Germline trimming cut 0 bases from V and 2 bases from J; bases unmatched to any gene: 6. This CDR3 comprises 17 residues. Per germline, CDR1 LNHNV and CDR2 YYDKDF (reference sequence).